The 12 T cell receptor beta chains below were found in one sample sequenced in a study of long-term antiretroviral therapy in people with HIV. The authors ran the immunoSEQ assay, v3.0, at survey level. Only in-frame clones appear in the TCRdb table, and some are missing; sequencing was by immunoSEQ multiplex PCR. The table records tens of thousands of clones, 80% to 85% of them present only once. The sample here was unsorted PBMCs, taken 0.1 years before starting antiretroviral therapy. These receptors all come from a man aged 35 to 55 with HIV.

The chain is built from TRBV6-1 and TRBJ2-5; D is unresolved. Germline V gene data show CDR1 as MNHNS and CDR2 as SASEGT. CDR3 length: 14 amino acids. Deletions cut 9 bases from V and 1 base from J, with 15 bases between. This CDR3 reads CASDLPSIQETQYF. The DNA for the CDR3 is TGTGCCAGTGACCTGCCTTCGATCCAAGAGACCCAGTACTTC.

In DNA form, the CDR3 reads TGCGCCAGCAGTCACGCGGGCTCCTACGAGCAGTACTTC. It codes for CASSHAGSYEQYF. This rearrangement joins TRBV23-1 to TRBJ2-7; the D gene is possibly TRBD2 (5 bases). TRBV23-1 is marked as an open reading frame, function uncertain. CDR3 size: 13 residues. Trimming took off 3 bases at V and 0 bases at J, with 6 bases between the two ends.

This chain uses TRBV29-1 with TRBJ2-3; no definite D call. Trimming stripped 0 bases from V and 1 base from J, with 8 bases between. Germline CDR1 is SQVTM and CDR2 is ANQGSEA. This CDR3 has 14 residues. CDR3 sequence: CSVEEGQGTDTQYF. The CDR3 DNA sequence: TGCAGCGTTGAAGAAGGGCAGGGCACAGATACGCAGTATTTT.

The chain recombines TRBV7-3 with TRBJ1-1, with unresolved D. This CDR3 comprises 13 residues. Germline assignment: CDR1 SGHTA and CDR2 FQGTGA. Trimming shortened V by 2 bases and J by 5 bases, and 9 bases separated the two germline ends. The CDR3 DNA is TGTGCCAGCAGCTTACGTATGGGAACTGAAGCTTTCTTT. Its protein is CASSLRMGTEAFF.

J is TRBJ1-1 and V is TRBV15; D might be TRBD1 (5 bases). V was cut by 1 base and J by 6 bases, with 9 bases left in between. CDR3 length equals 13 residues. The germline V gene encodes CDR1 LNHNV and CDR2 YYDKDF (reference sequence). The CDR3 DNA reads TGTGCCACCAGCAGAGCCCAGGGCGCTGAAGCTTTCTTT. It codes for CATSRAQGAEAFF.

This clone occurred a few times. V is TRBV4-2 and J is TRBJ1-5; tentative D call: TRBD1 (5 bases). CDR3 length: 14 residues. Germline lookup yields CDR1 LGHNA and CDR2 YNFKEQ. The V end was cut by 1 base, the J end by 7 bases, with 11 bases between. The CDR3 DNA is TGTGCCAGCAGCCAAGTGGGATCAGGGCAGCCCCAGCATTTT. It is translated as CASSQVGSGQPQHF.

The CDR3 DNA reads as TGTGCCAGCACCCTGACGGGGAGAGGGGCGGGCACCGGGGAGCTGTTTTTT. Its protein is CASTLTGRGAGTGELFF. V is TRBV28 and J is TRBJ2-2; D may match TRBD1 or TRBD2 (5 bases each). The CDR3 is 17 residues long. Trimming removed 7 bases at V and 4 bases at J, with 22 bases between. The V gene's germline CDR1 is MDHEN and CDR2 SYDVKM. Variable domain in full (rest from reference TRBV28 and TRBJ2-2): DVKVTQSSRYLVKRTGEKVFLECVQDMDHENMFWYRQDPGLGLRLIYFSYDVKMKEKGDIPEGYSVSREKKERFSLILESASTNQTSMYLCASTLTGRGAGTGELFFGEGSRLTVL.

This chain joins TRBV27 and TRBJ1-1; 10 nucleotides line up with TRBD1. The CDR3 runs to 15 residues. Germline V gives CDR1 MNHEY, CDR2 SMNVEV (reference sequence). Unmatched junction bases numbered 0, after V lost 2 bases and J lost 0 bases. The CDR3 here is CASSLGTGVNTEAFF. The CDR3 DNA follows: TGTGCCAGCAGTTTAGGGACAGGGGTGAACACTGAAGCTTTCTTT.

On this clone: Other DNA sequences in this specimen translate into the identical CDR3. This chain connects TRBV6-6 to TRBJ2-5; no clear D gene. V was pared by 4 bases and J by 1 base, with 4 bases between. Per the germline V gene, CDR1 is MNHNY and CDR2 is SVGAGI (reference sequence). CDR3 length equals 12 residues. CDR3 protein: CASSWSQETQYF. CDR3 DNA sequence: TGTGCCAGCAGTTGGTCCCAAGAGACCCAGTACTTC.

For the CDR3, the DNA is TGTGCCAGCTCACCTAAGCGGGAGTCCTACAATGAGCAGTTCTTC. Protein product: CASSPKRESYNEQFF. V is TRBV18 and J is TRBJ2-1, with TRBD2 identical over 8 bases. The germline V gene encodes CDR1 KGHSH and CDR2 LQKENI. Germline trimming cut 3 bases from V and 1 base from J; bases unmatched to any gene: 2. The CDR3 totals 15 residues.

This rearrangement joins TRBV6-1 to TRBJ1-5, with D possibly matching TRBD1 (5 bases). This CDR3 comprises 15 residues. The germline V gene encodes CDR1 MNHNS and CDR2 SASEGT. V lost 6 bases and J 3 bases, leaving 15 bases between the germline ends. The CDR3 DNA reads TGTGCCAGCAGGGGGACCGCGCGCAACAATCAGCCCCAGCATTTT. The encoded protein is CASRGTARNNQPQHF.

The chain carries TRBV15 and TRBJ1-3; 7 bases line up with TRBD1. This CDR3 spans 15 amino acids. The junction had 10 bases not matched to a gene; V was cut back by 4 bases and J by 7 bases. The V gene's germline CDR1 is LNHNV and CDR2 YYDKDF (reference sequence). CDR3 sequence reads: CATSTYRDRGNTIYF. DNA for the CDR3: TGTGCCACCAGCACCTACCGGGACAGAGGTAACACCATATATTTT.